This record covers a single T cell receptor (beta chain). Its antigen remains undetermined. Base quality data are lacking; no much larger clone is found one base away. TCRbeta CDR3 regions were amplified from genomic DNA using the immunoSEQ Assay, a bias-controlled multiplex PCR. Regarding the original processing steps: The number of nucleated cells in each sample was estimated by amplification of reference gene primers within the assay. To quantify the absolute abundance of each unique TCRbeta CDR3 rearrangement, sequence reads were collapsed and filtered. For each sample, productive Simpson clonality was calculated as the square root of Simpson's diversity index over productive rearrangements. This immuneACCESS table, as held by TCRdb, lists in-frame sequences with V and J called but not all clones. Of the missing ones, under half trace to an unresolved V gene in checked studies; the others have no known cause. V and J calls and clone size are as listed in that table; D and trimming were resolved from the DNA. In this sample the table shows about 83,000 clones, around 90% of which occur a single time. In total, the top ten clones hold approximately 15% of the sample.

The data stem from a study of blood T cell repertoires in COVID-19 (TCRdb year 2020). Regarding the research as a whole: Collaborator samples came from the United States, Italy and Spain and covered acute and convalescent phases of COVID-19. Where HLA class I and class II types were available, the types were taken from metadata supplied by the sample provider, not from assay-based typing. The prospective study material was composed of cDNA or gDNA derived from T cells, B-cell-depleted T cells, or PBMCs. The repertoires were released in a freely available public database intended as a resource for research on the immune response to SARS-CoV-2. Deeply sampled blood TCRbeta repertoires from subjects exposed to, actively infected with, or recovered from COVID-19 were included in the dataset. The samples were drawn from the first 160 participants of the ongoing ImmuneRACE study and from 1,254 subjects provided by 6 global collaborators. The sample metadata nearly always contained a de-identified subject ID, COVID-19 status, age in years and sex.

Findings and caveats that apply to the study as a whole: The amount of clinical and demographic metadata varied by source and participant and was provided uncurated.

CDR1 LGHNT and CDR2 FRNRAP were looked up in the germline V gene. The CDR3 runs 13 amino acids, cysteine and phenylalanine included. Of the read, only the CDR3 DNA is kept; its 39 bases are in frame from base 1. Deletion took 2 bases off V and 3 bases off J, with a span of 7 bases between the germline ends. Whole blood was collected in K2EDTA tubes by collaborating institutions according to the institutions' own protocols. For TCRbeta analysis, collaborator samples were shipped as frozen whole blood, as isolated PBMCs, or as DNA extracted from either sample type. The chain is assembled from TRBV12-5 and TRBJ1-1; the D gene assignment is ambiguous. The sequenced sample consisted of peripheral blood. This sequence originates from an elderly woman with active or convalescent COVID-19. The CDR3 has the sequence CASGLKGDTEAFF. The sequenced DNA is TGTGCTAGTGGTTTGAAGGGAGACACTGAAGCTTTCTTT.